Below, 10 T cell receptor beta chains from the same sample are listed, as sequenced in a study of cytomegalovirus exposure and HLA in healthy donors. The PCR contained 60 Vbeta and 13 Jbeta primers. This table comes from immunoSEQ multiplex PCR, and its TCRdb copy is limited to in-frame clones, with some not included. Seen here are 160,000 or so clones, approximately 80% observed once, and the top ten hold roughly 3.5%. Sample: PBMCs. All receptors come from a man younger than 40 in good health and CMV-seropositive.

The chain uses TRBV30 and TRBJ2-5, with 10 bases that match TRBD1. Germline V CDR1 and CDR2: GTSNPN, SVGIG (reference sequence). The CDR3 contains 16 residues. V shed 1 base and J 5 bases; nucleotides not matched to a gene: 10. CDR3 DNA sequence: TGTGCCTGGAGTGCTTGGGGGACAGGGGAGACCGAGACCCAGTACTTC. Amino acids: CAWSAWGTGETETQYF.

This clone was detected only once. J is TRBJ2-5 and V is TRBV4-3; 10 bases are shared with TRBD1. The CDR3 sequence is 13 residues long. The germline gives CDR1 LGHNA, CDR2 YSLEER. V dropped 4 bases and J dropped 4; count of bases not matched to a gene: 0. This chain's CDR3 is CASSRDRGETQYF. DNA for the CDR3: TGCGCCAGCAGCCGGGACAGGGGAGAGACCCAGTACTTC.

This chain connects TRBV23-1 to TRBJ2-7, with no clear D. TRBV23-1 is recorded as an ORF, its role being uncertain. The CDR3 has 11 residues. Trimming took off 8 bases at V and 6 bases at J, with 11 bases between the two ends. CDR3 bases: TGCGCCAGCTCCTCGGGTTGCGAGCAGTACTTC. Translating it yields CASSSGCEQYF.

The chain joins TRBV6-5 to TRBJ2-7; possibly TRBD2 for D (5 bases). The CDR3 runs to 12 residues. In germline, CDR1 is MNHEY, CDR2 SVGAGI. Trimming removed 8 bases from V and 6 bases from J, with 14 bases in between. CDR3 nucleotide sequence: TGTGCCAGCCGAGGGTCTTATTCCGAGCAGTACTTC. Its translation is CASRGSYSEQYF.

This chain links TRBV5-1 with TRBJ2-1, with 8 bases that match TRBD1. Germline V gene data show CDR1 as SGHRS and CDR2 as YFSETQ. This CDR3 is 15 amino acids long. Losses at the gene ends were 4 bases for V and 7 bases for J; bases not matched to a gene: 10. The CDR3: CASSPGGVEGNEQFF. CDR3 DNA sequence: TGCGCCAGCAGCCCAGGGGGCGTCGAGGGGAATGAGCAGTTCTTC.

This clone was recorded a few times. This sequence joins TRBV6-1 and TRBJ2-1, with D tentatively TRBD2 (6 bases). Trimming pared 5 bases from V and 0 bases from J, leaving 11 bases between. Germline V gene lookup returns CDR1 MNHNS and CDR2 SASEGT. CDR3 size: 15 residues. The CDR3 region is CASSRRGSSYNEQFF. CDR3 sequence (DNA): TGTGCCAGCAGTCGACGGGGGAGCTCCTACAATGAGCAGTTCTTC.

V is TRBV4-3 and J is TRBJ2-7; D is unclear. Germline CDR1 is LGHNA and CDR2 is YSLEER. V lost 1 base and J 2 bases, leaving 12 bases between the germline ends. This CDR3 is built from 15 residues. Written as DNA, the CDR3 is TGCGCCAGCAGCCAAGGGTCTCAGGAACCCTACGAGCAGTACTTC. It encodes CASSQGSQEPYEQYF.

This clone was counted ten times or more. The chain carries TRBV10-3 and TRBJ1-2; 7 nucleotides line up with TRBD1. The trim removed 4 bases at V and 4 bases at J, leaving 12 bases unmatched. The germline V gene encodes CDR1 ENHRY and CDR2 SYGVKD. This CDR3 has 16 residues. CDR3 DNA: TGTGCCATCAGTGCTGACAGGGACCCGTCCTTCTATGGCTACACCTTC. As protein: CAISADRDPSFYGYTF.

The chain has TRBV9 and TRBJ2-1; D gene unclear. V dropped 0 bases and J dropped 6 bases, with 10 bases sitting between them. Germline V gene sequence: CDR1 SGDLS, CDR2 YYNGEE. This CDR3 has 14 amino acids. CDR3 residues: CASSVAGTLNEQFF. CDR3 sequence (DNA): TGTGCCAGCAGCGTAGCAGGTACCCTCAATGAGCAGTTCTTC.

This chain joins TRBV27 and TRBJ2-2, with no clear D. Trimming left V 3 bases short and J 0 bases short, with 5 bases between. CDR1 is MNHEY, CDR2 SMNVEV, per germline (reference sequence). This CDR3 region has 14 residues. The CDR3 coding sequence is TGTGCCAGCAGTTTGTTCGCGAACACCGGGGAGCTGTTTTTT. Translation: CASSLFANTGELFF.